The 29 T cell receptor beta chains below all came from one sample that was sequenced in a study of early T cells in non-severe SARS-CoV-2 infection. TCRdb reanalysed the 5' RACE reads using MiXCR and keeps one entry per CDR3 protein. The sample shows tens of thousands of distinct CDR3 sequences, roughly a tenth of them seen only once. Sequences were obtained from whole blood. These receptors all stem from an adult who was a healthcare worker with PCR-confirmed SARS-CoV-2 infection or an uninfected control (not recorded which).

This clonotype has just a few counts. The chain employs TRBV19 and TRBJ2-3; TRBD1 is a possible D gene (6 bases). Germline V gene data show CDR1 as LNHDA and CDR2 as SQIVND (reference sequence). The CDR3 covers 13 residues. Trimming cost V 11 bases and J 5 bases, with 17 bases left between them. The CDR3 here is CAVDGGGRDTQYF. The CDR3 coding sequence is TGTGCCGTAGACGGTGGGGGCAGAGATACGCAGTATTTT.

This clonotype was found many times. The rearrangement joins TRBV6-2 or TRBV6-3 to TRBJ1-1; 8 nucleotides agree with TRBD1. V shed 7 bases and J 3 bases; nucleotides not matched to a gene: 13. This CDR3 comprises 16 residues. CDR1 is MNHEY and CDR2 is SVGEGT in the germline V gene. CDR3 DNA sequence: TGTGCCAGCACCCTAAACAGGGGGACTCAAGACACTGAAGCTTTCTTT. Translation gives CASTLNRGTQDTEAFF.

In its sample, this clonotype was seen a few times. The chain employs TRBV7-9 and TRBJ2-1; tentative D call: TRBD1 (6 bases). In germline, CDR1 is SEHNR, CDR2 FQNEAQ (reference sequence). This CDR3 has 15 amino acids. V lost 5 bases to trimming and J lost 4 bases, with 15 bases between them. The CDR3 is CASSLGGNRYNEQFF. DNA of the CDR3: TGTGCCAGCAGCCTAGGGGGTAACCGGTACAATGAGCAGTTCTTC.

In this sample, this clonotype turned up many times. The CDR3 sequence is CASPPQGKSYEQYF. Written as DNA, the CDR3 is TGTGCCAGTCCCCCCCAGGGGAAGTCCTACGAGCAGTACTTC. The gene calls are TRBV7-9 and TRBJ2-7, with a weak D call TRBD1 (6 bases). Trimming pared 9 bases from V and 1 base from J, leaving 16 bases between. CDR1 and CDR2 from the germline V gene are SEHNR and FQNEAQ (reference sequence). This CDR3 region has 14 residues. Together with reference TRBV7-9 and TRBJ2-7, the CDR3 gives the full variable domain: DTGVSQNPRHKITKRGQNVTFRCDPISEHNRLYWYRQTLGQGPEFLTYFQNEAQLEKSRLLSDRFSAERPKGSFSTLEIQRTEQGDSAMYLCASPPQGKSYEQYFGPGTRLTVT.

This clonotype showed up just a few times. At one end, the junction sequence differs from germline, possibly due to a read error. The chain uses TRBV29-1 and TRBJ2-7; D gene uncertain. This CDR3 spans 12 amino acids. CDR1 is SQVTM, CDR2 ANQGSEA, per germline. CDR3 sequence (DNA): TGCAGCGCTTACATGGACCTCTACGGGCAGTACTTC. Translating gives CSAYMDLYGQYF.

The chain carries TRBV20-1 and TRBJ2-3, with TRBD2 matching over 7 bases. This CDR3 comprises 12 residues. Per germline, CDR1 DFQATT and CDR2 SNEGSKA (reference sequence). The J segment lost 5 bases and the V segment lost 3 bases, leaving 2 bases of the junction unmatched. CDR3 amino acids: CSARTSLDTQYF. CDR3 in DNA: TGCAGTGCTAGGACTAGCCTAGATACGCAGTATTTT.

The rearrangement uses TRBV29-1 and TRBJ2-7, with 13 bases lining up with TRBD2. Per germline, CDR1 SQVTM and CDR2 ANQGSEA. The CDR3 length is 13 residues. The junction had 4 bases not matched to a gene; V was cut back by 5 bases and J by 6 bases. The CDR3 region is CSVLRLAGGEQYF. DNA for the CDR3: TGCAGCGTTCTTAGACTAGCGGGGGGCGAGCAGTACTTC.

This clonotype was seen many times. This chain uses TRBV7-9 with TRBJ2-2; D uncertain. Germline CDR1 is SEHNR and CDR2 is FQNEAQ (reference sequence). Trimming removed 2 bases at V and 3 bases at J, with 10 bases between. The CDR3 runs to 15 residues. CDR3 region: CASSLLGRDTGELFF. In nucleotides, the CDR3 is TGTGCCAGCAGCTTACTTGGCAGAGACACCGGGGAGCTGTTTTTT.

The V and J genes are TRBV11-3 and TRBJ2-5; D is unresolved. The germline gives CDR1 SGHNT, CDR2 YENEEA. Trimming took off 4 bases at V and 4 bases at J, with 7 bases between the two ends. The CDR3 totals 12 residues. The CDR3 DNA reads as TGTGCCAGCAGCTCGCGAGGAGAGACCCAGTACTTC. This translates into CASSSRGETQYF.

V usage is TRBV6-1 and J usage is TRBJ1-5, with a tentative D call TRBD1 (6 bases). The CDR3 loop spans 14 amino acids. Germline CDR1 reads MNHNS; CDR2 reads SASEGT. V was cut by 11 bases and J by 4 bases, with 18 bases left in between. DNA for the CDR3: TGTGCCTCCTGGAGCAGGGGTGGTAATCAGCCCCAGCATTTT. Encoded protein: CASWSRGGNQPQHF.

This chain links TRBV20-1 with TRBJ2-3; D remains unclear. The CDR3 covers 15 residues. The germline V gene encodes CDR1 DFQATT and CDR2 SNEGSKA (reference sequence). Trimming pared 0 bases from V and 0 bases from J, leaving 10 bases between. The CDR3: CSARDIRYSTDTQYF. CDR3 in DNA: TGCAGTGCTAGAGATATCAGATATAGCACAGATACGCAGTATTTT.

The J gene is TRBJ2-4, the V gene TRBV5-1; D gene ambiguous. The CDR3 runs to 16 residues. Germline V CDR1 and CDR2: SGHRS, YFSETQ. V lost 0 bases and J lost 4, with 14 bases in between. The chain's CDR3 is CASSLATSSIKNIQYF. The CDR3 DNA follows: TGCGCCAGCAGCTTGGCGACTTCTTCGATTAAAAACATTCAGTACTTC.

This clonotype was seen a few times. The CDR3 is CASSYSSHRYEQYF. CDR3 coding DNA: TGTGCCAGCAGTTACTCGTCACACCGCTACGAGCAGTACTTC. This sequence joins TRBV6-5 and TRBJ2-7; D not resolved. The CDR3 is made up of 14 amino acids. V was pared by 0 bases and J by 3 bases, with 9 bases between. Looked up from germline, CDR1 is MNHEY and CDR2 is SVGAGI.

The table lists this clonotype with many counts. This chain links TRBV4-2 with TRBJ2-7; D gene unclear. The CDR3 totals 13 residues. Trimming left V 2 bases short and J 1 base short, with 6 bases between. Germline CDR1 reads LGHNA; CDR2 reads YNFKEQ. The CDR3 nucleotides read TGTGCCAGCAGCCAATTAAAATCCTACGAGCAGTACTTC. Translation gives CASSQLKSYEQYF.

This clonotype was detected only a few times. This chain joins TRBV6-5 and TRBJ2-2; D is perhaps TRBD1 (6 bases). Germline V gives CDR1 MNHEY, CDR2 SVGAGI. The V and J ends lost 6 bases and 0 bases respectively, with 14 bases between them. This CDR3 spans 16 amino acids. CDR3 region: CASRAGTRANTGELFF. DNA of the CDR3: TGTGCCAGCAGGGCCGGGACACGCGCGAACACCGGGGAGCTGTTTTTT.

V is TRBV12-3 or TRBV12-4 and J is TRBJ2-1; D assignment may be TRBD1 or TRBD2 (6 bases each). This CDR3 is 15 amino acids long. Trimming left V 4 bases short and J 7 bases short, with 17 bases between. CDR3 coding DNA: TGTGCCAGCAGTTCGGGACTGGGGGGCGGGAATGAGCAGTTCTTC. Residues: CASSSGLGGGNEQFF.

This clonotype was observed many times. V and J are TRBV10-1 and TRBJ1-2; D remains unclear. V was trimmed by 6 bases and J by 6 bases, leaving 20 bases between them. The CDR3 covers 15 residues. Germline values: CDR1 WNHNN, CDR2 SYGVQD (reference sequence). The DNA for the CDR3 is TGCGCCAGCAGCCCTTCTTTCCGCGACCGAGATGGCTACACCTTC. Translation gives CASSPSFRDRDGYTF.

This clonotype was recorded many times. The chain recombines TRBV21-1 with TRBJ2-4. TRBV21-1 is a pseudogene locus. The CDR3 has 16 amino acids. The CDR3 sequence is CASSKGEDLAKNIQYF. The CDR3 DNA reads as TGTGCCAGCAGCAAAGGTGAAGATCTAGCCAAAAACATTCAGTACTTC.

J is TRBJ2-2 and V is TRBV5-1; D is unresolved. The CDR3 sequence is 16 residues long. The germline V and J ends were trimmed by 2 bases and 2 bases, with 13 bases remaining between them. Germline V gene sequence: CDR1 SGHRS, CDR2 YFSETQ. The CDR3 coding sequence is TGCGCCAGCAGCTTACGTCTAGATGGAAACACCGGGGAGCTGTTTTTT. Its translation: CASSLRLDGNTGELFF.

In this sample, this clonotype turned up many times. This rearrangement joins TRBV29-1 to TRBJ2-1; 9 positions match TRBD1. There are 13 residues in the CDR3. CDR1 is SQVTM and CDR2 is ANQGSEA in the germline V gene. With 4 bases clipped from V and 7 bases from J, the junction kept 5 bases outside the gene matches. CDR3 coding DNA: TGCAGCGTTGCCAGGACAGGGGCAAATGAGCAGTTCTTC. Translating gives CSVARTGANEQFF.

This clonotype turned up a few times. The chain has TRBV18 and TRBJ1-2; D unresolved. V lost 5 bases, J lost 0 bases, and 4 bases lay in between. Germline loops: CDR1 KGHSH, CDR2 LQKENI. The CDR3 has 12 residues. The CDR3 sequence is CASSGANYGYTF. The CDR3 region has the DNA TGTGCCAGCTCAGGAGCTAACTATGGCTACACCTTC.

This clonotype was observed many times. CDR3 DNA: TGTGCCAGTACCTCCCGCCCCGGTCTGACTGAAGCTTTCTTT. Translation: CASTSRPGLTEAFF. The rearrangement uses TRBV7-2 and TRBJ1-1; D remains unclear. Between the trimmed V and J ends, which lost 9 bases and 5 bases, there was a span of 19 bases. The V gene's germline CDR1 is SGHTA and CDR2 FQGNSA. The CDR3 extends over 14 amino acids.

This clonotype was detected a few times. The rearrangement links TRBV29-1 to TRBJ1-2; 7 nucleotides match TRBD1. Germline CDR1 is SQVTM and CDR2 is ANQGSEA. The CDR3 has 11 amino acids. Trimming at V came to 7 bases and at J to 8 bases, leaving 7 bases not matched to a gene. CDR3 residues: CSARGTGGYTF. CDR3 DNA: TGCAGCGCCAGGGGGACGGGCGGCTACACCTTC.

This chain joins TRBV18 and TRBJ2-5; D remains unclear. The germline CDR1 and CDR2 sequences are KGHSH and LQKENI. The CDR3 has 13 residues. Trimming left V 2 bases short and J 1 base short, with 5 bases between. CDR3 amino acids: CASSPGVQETQYF. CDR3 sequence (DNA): TGTGCCAGCTCACCAGGGGTCCAAGAGACCCAGTACTTC.

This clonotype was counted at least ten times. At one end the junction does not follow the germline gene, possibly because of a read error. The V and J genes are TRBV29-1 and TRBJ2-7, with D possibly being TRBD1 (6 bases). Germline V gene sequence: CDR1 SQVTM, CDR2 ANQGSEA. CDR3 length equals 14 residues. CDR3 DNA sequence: TGCAGCGGTGAAACCTCCGGAGAAGGGGGCGAGCAGTACTTC. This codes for CSGETSGEGGEQYF.

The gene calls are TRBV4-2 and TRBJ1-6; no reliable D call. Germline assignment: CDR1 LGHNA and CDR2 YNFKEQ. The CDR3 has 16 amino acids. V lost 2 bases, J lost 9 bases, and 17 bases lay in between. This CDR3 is CASSQTGRERSSPLHF. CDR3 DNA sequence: TGTGCCAGCAGCCAAACTGGACGGGAAAGGAGTTCACCCCTCCACTTT.

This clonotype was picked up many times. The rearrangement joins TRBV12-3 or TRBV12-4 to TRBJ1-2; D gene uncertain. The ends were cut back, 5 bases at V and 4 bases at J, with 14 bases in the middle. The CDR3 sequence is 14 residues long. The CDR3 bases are TGTGCCAGCAGTCTGACCCGGAGGTCCTATGGCTACACCTTC. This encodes CASSLTRRSYGYTF.

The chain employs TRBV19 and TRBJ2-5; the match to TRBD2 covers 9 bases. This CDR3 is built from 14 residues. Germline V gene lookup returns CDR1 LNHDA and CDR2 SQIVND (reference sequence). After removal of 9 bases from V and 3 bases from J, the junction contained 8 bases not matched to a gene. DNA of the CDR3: TGTGCCAGCGGACAGACTAGCGGAGAAGAGACCCAGTACTTC. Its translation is CASGQTSGEETQYF.

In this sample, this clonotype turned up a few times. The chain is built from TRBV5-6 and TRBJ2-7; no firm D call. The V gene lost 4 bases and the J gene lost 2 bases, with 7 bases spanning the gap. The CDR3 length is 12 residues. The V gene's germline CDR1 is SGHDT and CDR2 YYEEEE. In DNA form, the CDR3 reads TGTGCCAGCAGCCGACGCACCTACGAGCAGTACTTC. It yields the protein CASSRRTYEQYF.